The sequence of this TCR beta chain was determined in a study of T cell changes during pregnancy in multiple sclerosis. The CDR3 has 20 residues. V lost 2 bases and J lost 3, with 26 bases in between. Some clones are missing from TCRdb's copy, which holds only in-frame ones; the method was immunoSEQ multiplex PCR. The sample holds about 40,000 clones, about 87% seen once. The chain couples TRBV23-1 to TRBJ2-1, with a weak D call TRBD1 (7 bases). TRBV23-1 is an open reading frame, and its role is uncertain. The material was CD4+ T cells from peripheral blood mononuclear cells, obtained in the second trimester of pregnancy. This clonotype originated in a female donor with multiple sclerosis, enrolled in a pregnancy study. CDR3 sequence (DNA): TGCGCCAGCAGTCAAAATAAGAACAGGGGAGGTACCGACCTCTACAATGAGCAGTTCTTC. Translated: CASSQNKNRGGTDLYNEQFF.